The 2 T cell receptor beta chains presented below share a single source sample, sequenced in a study of glioma-infiltrating T cells after dendritic cell vaccination. Measured with immunoSEQ multiplex PCR; TCRdb has only the in-frame clones, and not every one. The data hold tens of thousands of clones, with about 86% observed a single time. The material sequenced was blood, taken before dendritic cell vaccination. The receptors stem from a human donor with glioblastoma.

This clone was seen only once. The rearrangement links TRBV15 to TRBJ1-2; no definite D call. V was cut by 0 bases and J by 5 bases, with 19 bases left in between. Germline CDR1 and CDR2: LNHNV and YYDKDF (reference sequence). The CDR3 length is 17 residues. The CDR3 loop reads CATSRDREAVSGYGYTF. The CDR3 nucleotides read TGTGCCACCAGCAGAGATAGAGAGGCAGTTTCGGGATATGGCTACACCTTC.

The chain recombines TRBV6-5 with TRBJ2-5, with D uncertain. V was shortened by 0 bases and J by 2 bases, with 7 bases between the two germline ends. The length of the CDR3 is 14 residues. Germline assignment: CDR1 MNHEY and CDR2 SVGAGI. The DNA for the CDR3 is TGTGCCAGCAGTTACTCGGGCACACAAGAGACCCAGTACTTC. It specifies CASSYSGTQETQYF.